The 7 T cell receptor beta chains in this list originate from one sample, sequenced in a study of blood T cell repertoires in COVID-19. This table comes from immunoSEQ multiplex PCR, and its TCRdb copy is limited to in-frame clones, with some not included. The sample has 15,000 to 20,000 clones, roughly 91% seen once. Specimen: peripheral blood. These receptors all come from a human donor in a cohort sampled during active COVID-19.

In this sample, this clone turned up a few times. Other nucleotide sequences in the sample specify the same CDR3. The chain is built from TRBV6-5 and TRBJ2-1; possible D gene TRBD1, 5 bases. This CDR3 has 13 amino acids. Germline V lookup: CDR1 MNHEY, CDR2 SVGAGI. V lost 2 bases and J lost 3, with 5 bases in between. The DNA for the CDR3 is TGTGCCAGCAGTTACGACAGCTACAATGAGCAGTTCTTC. Its protein is CASSYDSYNEQFF.

The chain uses TRBV5-1 and TRBJ2-1; D possibly corresponds to TRBD1 (6 bases). CDR3 length: 14 amino acids. With 9 bases removed from V and 4 bases from J, the gap between germline ends came to 17 bases. In germline, CDR1 is SGHRS, CDR2 YFSETQ. The CDR3 sequence: CATRLTGPYNEQFF. Written as DNA, the CDR3 is TGCGCCACCAGACTGACAGGACCGTACAATGAGCAGTTCTTC.

This chain joins TRBV5-1 and TRBJ2-3; tentatively, D is TRBD1 (5 bases). The CDR3 is made up of 15 amino acids. Per the germline V gene, CDR1 is SGHRS and CDR2 is YFSETQ. V shed 4 bases and J shed 2 bases, with 14 bases lying between them. The CDR3: CASSAQGVDTDTQYF. The CDR3 DNA sequence: TGCGCCAGCAGCGCCCAGGGTGTAGACACAGATACGCAGTATTTT.

The chain links TRBV5-4 to TRBJ2-1; 8 bases agree with TRBD2. The CDR3 length is 18 residues. Germline values: CDR1 SGHNT, CDR2 YYREEE (reference sequence). The trim removed 4 bases at V and 0 bases at J, leaving 12 bases unmatched. The CDR3 loop is CASSAGTRLRSSYNEQFF. The DNA of the CDR3 is TGTGCCAGCAGCGCTGGGACTAGACTTCGGAGCTCCTACAATGAGCAGTTCTTC.

The rearrangement joins TRBV15 to TRBJ2-1, with 13 bases matching TRBD2. The CDR3 is 18 amino acids. The germline gives CDR1 LNHNV, CDR2 YYDKDF (reference sequence). Germline trimming cut 2 bases from V and 4 bases from J; bases unmatched to any gene: 8. The CDR3 loop is CATSRTQAGLAGYNEQFF. Written as DNA, the CDR3 is TGTGCCACCAGCAGAACACAAGCGGGACTAGCGGGGTACAATGAGCAGTTCTTC.

The chain couples TRBV5-1 to TRBJ2-7, with TRBD2 matching over 7 bases. V gave up 4 bases and J gave up 2 bases; unmatched junction bases: 9. The CDR3 loop spans 15 amino acids. The germline V gene has CDR1 SGHRS and CDR2 YFSETQ. The CDR3 here is CASSPLGGSAYEQYF. The CDR3 region has the DNA TGCGCCAGCAGCCCCTTGGGCGGGAGCGCCTACGAGCAGTACTTC.

CDR3 sequence reads: CASSSRDRGFGYTF. The CDR3 bases are TGTGCCAGCAGTTCCCGGGACAGGGGGTTTGGCTACACCTTC. The V gene is TRBV28, the J gene TRBJ1-2, with 11 nucleotides matching TRBD1. V shed 4 bases and J 7 bases; nucleotides not matched to a gene: 5. Looked up from germline, CDR1 is MDHEN and CDR2 is SYDVKM. The CDR3 is 14 amino acids.